Listed here is a single T cell receptor beta chain. This sample was included in a study of blood T cell repertoires in COVID-19. Study as a whole: COVID-19 samples from acute and convalescent phases originated in the United States, Italy and Spain.

Original analysis: Counts of nucleated cells, estimated from reference gene primer amplification, were obtained. Some clones are missing from TCRdb's copy, which holds only in-frame ones; the method was immunoSEQ multiplex PCR. V, J and clone size reflect that table, while D and trimming were determined from the DNA. The sample holds about 98,000 clones, around 86% seen once. After removal of 5 bases from V and 5 bases from J, the junction contained 3 bases not matched to a gene. The CDR3 extends over 13 amino acids. Looked up from germline, CDR1 is SGDLS and CDR2 is YYNGEE. The sequence derives from a man aged 45-60 years with acute or convalescent COVID-19. The chain has TRBV9 and TRBJ2-2; 7 bases line up with TRBD1. Sequencing was carried out using peripheral blood. CDR3 coding DNA: TGTGCCAGCAGAGACAGGGCAACCGGGGAGCTGTTTTTT. Amino acids: CASRDRATGELFF. The full variable domain, with the rest looked up from reference TRBV9 and TRBJ2-2, is DSGVTQTPKHLITATGQRVTLRCSPRSGDLSVYWYQQSLDQGLQFLIQYYNGEERAKGNILERFSAQQFPDLHSELNLSSLELGDSALYFCASRDRATGELFFGEGSRLTVL.